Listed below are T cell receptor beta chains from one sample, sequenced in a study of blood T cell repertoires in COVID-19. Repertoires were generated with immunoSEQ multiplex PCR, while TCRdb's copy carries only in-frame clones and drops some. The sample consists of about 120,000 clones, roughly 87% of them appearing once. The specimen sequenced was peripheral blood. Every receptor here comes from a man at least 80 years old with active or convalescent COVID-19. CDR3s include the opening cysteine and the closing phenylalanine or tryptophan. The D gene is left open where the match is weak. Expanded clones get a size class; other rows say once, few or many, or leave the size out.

CASLARARNQPQHF	TGTGCCAGCCTCGCCAGGGCGCGGAATCAGCCCCAGCATTTT	TRBV28	once	-	14	TRBJ1-5
CASSSVQGAYYNEQFF	TGTGCCAGCAGCTCCGTACAGGGGGCCTATTACAATGAGCAGTTCTTC	TRBV7-6	-	TRBD1	16	TRBJ2-1
CASSSDRVKQYF	TGTGCCAGCAGTTCGGACAGGGTGAAGCAGTACTTC	TRBV12-3/TRBV12-4	-	TRBD1	12	TRBJ2-7
CASRRDSPNQPQHF	TGTGCCAGCAGACGGGACAGCCCCAATCAGCCCCAGCATTTT	TRBV2	-	TRBD1	14	TRBJ1-5
CASRGQGNNEKLFF	TGTGCCAGCAGAGGACAGGGGAATAATGAAAAACTGTTTTTT	TRBV6-6	-	TRBD1	14	TRBJ1-4
CASSPQQGAGYEQYF	TGCGCCAGCAGCCCGCAACAGGGGGCGGGATACGAGCAGTACTTC	TRBV5-1	few	TRBD1	15	TRBJ2-7
CASSSNTEAFF	TGTGCCAGCAGCTCGAACACTGAAGCTTTCTTT	TRBV27	few	-	11	TRBJ1-1
CASSWGTGLTSGANVLTF	TGTGCCAGCAGCTGGGGGACAGGGCTTACCTCTGGGGCCAACGTCCTGACTTTC	TRBV5-6	few	TRBD1	18	TRBJ2-6
CASSDQAISYTQYF	TGTGCCAGCAGTGATCAGGCCATATCATATACGCAGTATTTT	TRBV2	-	-	14	TRBJ2-3
CASSLEGGAGTDTQYF	TGTGCCAGCAGCTTAGAAGGGGGGGCGGGCACAGATACGCAGTATTTT	TRBV7-2	-	-	16	TRBJ2-3
CAISEKGVGETQYF	TGTGCCATCAGTGAGAAAGGGGTGGGAGAGACCCAGTACTTC	TRBV10-3	-	-	14	TRBJ2-5
CASSLSKETQYF	TGTGCCAGCAGCTTGTCTAAAGAGACCCAGTACTTC	TRBV5-5	once	-	12	TRBJ2-5
CASSDVGTSYGYTF	TGTGCCAGCAGTGATGTGGGCACCTCCTATGGCTACACCTTC	TRBV2	-	-	14	TRBJ1-2
CSGTRDRLMRGSETQYF	TGCAGCGGGACCCGGGACAGGCTCATGAGGGGATCAGAGACCCAGTACTTC	TRBV29-1	-	TRBD1	17	TRBJ2-5
CASRPERGGPTDTQYF	TGCGCCAGCAGGCCAGAGCGGGGGGGCCCCACAGATACGCAGTATTTT	TRBV5-1	-	TRBD2	16	TRBJ2-3
CASSRGGGRADTQYF	TGTGCCAGCAGCCGAGGTGGGGGGAGGGCAGATACGCAGTATTTT	TRBV3-1/TRBV3-2	-	TRBD2	15	TRBJ2-3
CASSLGGQNIQYF	TGTGCCAGCAGTTTAGGGGGCCAAAACATTCAGTACTTC	TRBV12-3/TRBV12-4	-	-	13	TRBJ2-4
CASGLEGHYSNQPQHF	TGTGCTAGTGGTTTGGAGGGACACTATAGCAATCAGCCCCAGCATTTT	TRBV12-5	-	-	16	TRBJ1-5
CAIRGLAGGWGNEQFF	TGTGCCATCAGAGGACTAGCGGGAGGCTGGGGGAATGAGCAGTTCTTC	TRBV10-3	-	TRBD2	16	TRBJ2-1
CASFRVGAFYEQYF	TGTGCCAGCTTCAGGGTGGGGGCCTTCTACGAGCAGTACTTC	TRBV5-6	-	-	14	TRBJ2-7
CAWGTAGGYGYTF	TGTGCCTGGGGGACCGCGGGTGGCTATGGCTACACCTTC	TRBV30	-	-	13	TRBJ1-2
CASSDSGRASYEQYF	TGTGCCAGCAGCGATAGCGGGAGGGCCTCCTACGAGCAGTACTTC	TRBV28	-	TRBD2	15	TRBJ2-7
CASSRGQASSYEQYF	TGTGCCAGCAGCCGCGGACAGGCGAGCTCCTACGAGCAGTACTTC	TRBV3-1/TRBV3-2	-	TRBD1	15	TRBJ2-7
CASSVGPSGRQDTQYF	TGTGCCAGCAGCGTAGGTCCTAGCGGGAGACAGGATACGCAGTATTTT	TRBV9	-	TRBD2	16	TRBJ2-3
CAWGTGRRPDTQYF	TGTGCCTGGGGGACAGGGCGTAGGCCAGATACGCAGTATTTT	TRBV30	many	TRBD1	14	TRBJ2-3
CAISGTSGGTGELFF	TGTGCCATCAGTGGAACTAGCGGGGGCACCGGGGAGCTGTTTTTT	TRBV10-3	-	TRBD2	15	TRBJ2-2
CASSPQGQGETQYF	TGTGCCAGCTCACCGCAGGGACAGGGAGAGACCCAGTACTTC	TRBV18	-	TRBD1	14	TRBJ2-5
CASSSPGTGSEKLFF	TGTGCCAGCAGTTCCCCAGGGACAGGGAGTGAAAAACTGTTTTTT	TRBV28	-	TRBD1	15	TRBJ1-4
CASSPRGNSFEQYF	TGTGCCAGCTCACCTCGCGGGAATTCGTTCGAGCAGTACTTC	TRBV18	-	-	14	TRBJ2-7
CASSPIQGWDGYTF	TGTGCCAGCTCACCAATACAGGGATGGGATGGCTACACCTTC	TRBV18	-	-	14	TRBJ1-2
CASSLNRGPNSPLHF	TGCGCCAGCAGCCTTAACAGGGGGCCTAATTCACCCCTCCACTTT	TRBV4-3	-	TRBD1	15	TRBJ1-6
CATSDPAAGAAEQYF	TGTGCCACCAGTGACCCCGCGGCAGGGGCGGCCGAGCAGTACTTC	TRBV24-1	-	-	15	TRBJ2-7
CASSADIQRGSNEQFF	TGTGCCAGCAGCGCGGACATCCAGCGGGGGTCGAATGAGCAGTTCTTC	TRBV7-8	few	TRBD2	16	TRBJ2-1